This T cell receptor (beta chain) was obtained from a study of beta chain features in type 1 diabetes. The study reverse transcribed the entire isolated RNA, so it sequenced expressed TCRB transcripts. Assay: immunoSEQ multiplex PCR; the TCRdb copy retains only in-frame clones and omits some. Of around 160,000 clones listed, roughly 48% are singletons. Losses at the gene ends were 0 bases for V and 2 bases for J; bases not matched to a gene: 7. Germline V gene lookup returns CDR1 SGHRS and CDR2 YFSETQ. CDR3 size: 16 residues. The TCR sequence derives from a man younger than 35 in good health. The sample consisted of Tregs from blood. The chain joins TRBV5-1 to TRBJ1-1; 7 positions agree with TRBD1. DNA of the CDR3: TGCGCCAGCAGCTTGGCGTGGGGGACAGCCAACACTGAAGCTTTCTTT. Encoded protein: CASSLAWGTANTEAFF.